Below, 26 T cell receptor beta chains from the same sample are listed, as sequenced in a study of blood T cell repertoires in COVID-19. TCRdb's copy holds only in-frame clones and misses some; the assay was immunoSEQ multiplex PCR. The sample shows a few hundred thousand clones, about 80% of them seen only once. Sequencing was done on a sample of PBMCs or T cells enriched from blood (not recorded which). The receptors stem from a man in his forties who had recovered from COVID-19.

The chain links TRBV28 to TRBJ2-2, with D hard to call. Germline values: CDR1 MDHEN, CDR2 SYDVKM. V shed 7 bases and J shed 1 base, with 4 bases lying between them. This CDR3 is 12 amino acids long. The CDR3 DNA reads TGTGCCAGCAACAGGAACACCGGGGAGCTGTTTTTT. Translating gives CASNRNTGELFF.

This sequence joins TRBV5-1 and TRBJ1-6; D perhaps matches TRBD1 (6 bases). Trimming took 2 bases from V and 8 from J, leaving 14 bases between them. Per the germline V gene, CDR1 is SGHRS and CDR2 is YFSETQ. The CDR3 contains 15 residues. The CDR3, as DNA: TGCGCCAGCAGCTTCCTACAGGGAACCGATTCACCCCTCCACTTT. This sequence encodes CASSFLQGTDSPLHF.

The chain couples TRBV28 to TRBJ1-1, with D uncertain. In germline, CDR1 is MDHEN, CDR2 SYDVKM. With 3 bases removed from V and 4 bases from J, the gap between germline ends came to 9 bases. The CDR3 spans 13 residues. CDR3 in DNA: TGTGCCAGCAGTTTTTACCTGGCCACTGAAGCTTTCTTT. Translated: CASSFYLATEAFF.

This chain uses TRBV21-1 with TRBJ1-5. TRBV21-1 is assigned pseudogene status. This CDR3 is 9 amino acids long. Here the CDR3 DNA reads TGTGCCCTCGATCAGCCCCAGCATTTT. It is translated as CALDQPQHF.

The rearrangement links TRBV5-6 to TRBJ2-2, with TRBD2 matching over 8 bases. Germline-derived CDR1 and CDR2 are SGHDT and YYEEEE. The J segment lost 3 bases and the V segment lost 0 bases, leaving 13 bases of the junction unmatched. There are 19 residues in the CDR3. The CDR3 here is CASSLVLSSGTSDTGELFF. DNA for the CDR3: TGTGCCAGCAGCTTGGTACTAAGCTCCGGGACTAGTGACACCGGGGAGCTGTTTTTT.

The chain carries TRBV11-1 and TRBJ2-2, with D unclear. From germline, CDR1 is SGHAT and CDR2 FQDESV (reference sequence). V shed 1 base and J shed 0 bases, with 3 bases lying between them. The CDR3 runs 14 residues. CDR3 in amino acids: CASSLVANTGELFF. The CDR3 bases are TGTGCCAGCAGCTTAGTAGCGAACACCGGGGAGCTGTTTTTT.

CDR3 in DNA: TGTGCCAGTAGTATCGTAGGGGTTACCTATGGCTACACCTTC. Translating gives CASSIVGVTYGYTF. The J gene is TRBJ1-2, the V gene TRBV19; tentatively, D is TRBD1 (5 bases). Germline CDR1 is LNHDA and CDR2 is SQIVND (reference sequence). V was cut by 3 bases and J by 4 bases, with 12 bases left in between. The CDR3 spans 14 residues.

This rearrangement joins TRBV11-1 to TRBJ1-1; D ambiguous. This CDR3 has 14 residues. With 2 bases removed from V and 1 base from J, the gap between germline ends came to 8 bases. Germline V gene data show CDR1 as SGHAT and CDR2 as FQDESV (reference sequence). The CDR3 loop reads CASSLTRGNTEAFF. Written as DNA, the CDR3 is TGTGCCAGCAGCTTAACCCGGGGGAACACTGAAGCTTTCTTT.

The rearrangement joins TRBV10-3 to TRBJ2-7, with 7 bases matching TRBD2. Germline V gives CDR1 ENHRY, CDR2 SYGVKD. V lost 8 bases to trimming and J lost 4 bases; unmatched junction nucleotides: 8. There are 13 residues in the CDR3. In nucleotides, the CDR3 is TGTGCCATCCGCGGGGGAGGGAGGTACGAGCAGTACTTC. This encodes CAIRGGGRYEQYF.

This chain joins TRBV5-1 and TRBJ2-7; D call uncertain. Per the germline V gene, CDR1 is SGHRS and CDR2 is YFSETQ. Trimming removed 0 bases at V and 5 bases at J, with 9 bases between. This CDR3 has 13 residues. As DNA, the CDR3 is TGCGCCAGCAGCTTGGCCATACCGGACGAGCAGTACTTC. Its translation: CASSLAIPDEQYF.

The genes are TRBV28 and TRBJ2-1; D unresolved. Germline-derived CDR1 and CDR2 are MDHEN and SYDVKM. V lost 7 bases to trimming and J lost 7 bases, with 8 bases between them. The CDR3 is 11 residues long. This CDR3 reads CASNTPNEQFF. The CDR3 DNA sequence: TGTGCCAGCAATACACCTAATGAGCAGTTCTTC. Supplemented by reference TRBV28 and TRBJ2-1, the full variable domain reads DVKVTQSSRYLVKRTGEKVFLECVQDMDHENMFWYRQDPGLGLRLIYFSYDVKMKEKGDIPEGYSVSREKKERFSLILESASTNQTSMYLCASNTPNEQFFGPGTRLTVL.

The table lists this clone with a count of one. The chain combines TRBV27 with TRBJ2-7, with D possibly matching TRBD2 (6 bases). The germline gives CDR1 MNHEY, CDR2 SMNVEV (reference sequence). The V and J ends lost 6 bases and 5 bases respectively, with 14 bases between them. The CDR3 runs 13 residues. The chain's CDR3 is CASRGLSSNEQYF. As DNA, the CDR3 is TGTGCCAGCAGGGGACTGAGTAGCAACGAGCAGTACTTC.

The chain uses TRBV7-6 and TRBJ1-1, with 8 bases identical to TRBD1. CDR3 size: 15 residues. Trimming at V came to 1 base and at J to 3 bases, leaving 4 bases not matched to a gene. Germline V gives CDR1 SGHVS, CDR2 FNYEAQ. The CDR3 DNA reads as TGTGCCAGCAGCTTAGACGGGACAGGAGACACTGAAGCTTTCTTT. Translation: CASSLDGTGDTEAFF.

This clone was counted between two and nine times. The chain uses TRBV15 and TRBJ2-5; D is perhaps TRBD1 (6 bases). Looked up from germline, CDR1 is LNHNV and CDR2 is YYDKDF (reference sequence). Trimming removed 1 base at V and 5 bases at J, with 14 bases between. The CDR3 loop spans 15 amino acids. The CDR3 nucleotides are TGTGCCACCAGCAGAGGGCAGGGGCGTTGGGAGACCCAGTACTTC. Its protein product is CATSRGQGRWETQYF.

This clone was counted once. The chain joins TRBV18 to TRBJ2-2; D is possibly TRBD1 (6 bases). V lost 5 bases, J lost 7 bases, and 20 bases lay in between. CDR3 length equals 16 residues. The germline CDR1 and CDR2 sequences are KGHSH and LQKENI. The CDR3 coding sequence is TGTGCCAGCTCATACTTTCCGGGACAAGCGAACGGGGAGCTGTTTTTT. Amino acid sequence: CASSYFPGQANGELFF.

This clone was picked up one time. This sample also contains other DNA sequences that code for the same CDR3. J is TRBJ2-7 and V is TRBV5-1; unclear D gene. From germline, CDR1 is SGHRS and CDR2 YFSETQ. V was clipped by 1 base and J by 1 base, with 3 bases between them. The CDR3 has 12 residues. The CDR3 DNA reads TGCGCCAGCAGCTTGCCTTCCTACGAGCAGTACTTC. It encodes CASSLPSYEQYF.

The rearrangement joins TRBV15 to TRBJ1-3; unclear D gene. This CDR3 spans 14 amino acids. Trimming shortened V by 3 bases and J by 9 bases, and 15 bases separated the two germline ends. CDR1 and CDR2 (germline): LNHNV, YYDKDF (reference sequence). CDR3 DNA: TGTGCCACCAGCAGCCGCGCTGCCCGCGGCACCATATATTTT. Its protein is CATSSRAARGTIYF. The variable domain in full, completed from reference TRBV15 and TRBJ1-3, reads DAMVIQNPRYQVTQFGKPVTLSCSQTLNHNVMYWYQQKSSQAPKLLFHYYDKDFNNEADTPDNFQSRRPNTSFCFLDIRSPGLGDTAMYLCATSSRAARGTIYFGEGSWLTVV.

This sequence joins TRBV10-3 and TRBJ1-1, with 10 bases lining up with TRBD1. With V trimmed by 6 bases and J by 7 bases, 5 bases remained unmatched. CDR3 size: 13 residues. Germline CDR1 and CDR2: ENHRY and SYGVKD. The CDR3: CAIRPGQGSEAFF. The CDR3 bases are TGTGCCATCAGGCCGGGACAGGGGAGTGAAGCTTTCTTT.

The V call is TRBV27, the J call TRBJ2-3; D may be TRBD2 (5 bases). V lost 6 bases, J lost 0 bases, and 13 bases lay in between. Germline assignment: CDR1 MNHEY and CDR2 SMNVEV (reference sequence). This CDR3 has 15 residues. CDR3 sequence (DNA): TGTGCCAGCAGCTTCACCGCGGGTAGCACAGATACGCAGTATTTT. Protein sequence: CASSFTAGSTDTQYF.

The chain is built from TRBV15 and TRBJ1-3; D remains ambiguous. V was cut by 3 bases and J by 4 bases, with 19 bases left in between. CDR1 is LNHNV, CDR2 YYDKDF, per germline (reference sequence). CDR3 length: 17 amino acids. The CDR3 DNA sequence: TGTGCCACCAGCAGGGAAAAAAGCGGAGGGCTGGGAAACACCATATATTTT. This translates into CATSREKSGGLGNTIYF.

The chain links TRBV3-1 (or the pseudogene TRBV3-2) to TRBJ1-2; 10 bases align to TRBD1. Germline V gene lookup returns CDR1 LGHDT and CDR2 YNNKEL (reference sequence). V shed 6 bases, J shed 7 bases, and the junction held 8 bases outside the gene matches. This CDR3 spans 14 amino acids. The CDR3 DNA reads as TGTGCCAGCAGGCGGGACAGGGGAGTCGGTGGCTACACCTTC. Protein sequence: CASRRDRGVGGYTF.

This rearrangement joins TRBV9 to TRBJ2-3; the D is unclear. V dropped 0 bases and J dropped 0 bases, with 11 bases sitting between them. The CDR3 covers 16 residues. Per the germline V gene, CDR1 is SGDLS and CDR2 is YYNGEE. Here the CDR3 DNA reads TGTGCCAGCAGCGTAGCCCCGGGTGCCAGCACAGATACGCAGTATTTT. Translating it yields CASSVAPGASTDTQYF.

The chain uses TRBV28 and TRBJ1-2; D is unresolved. The CDR3 extends over 14 amino acids. V lost 6 bases, J lost 0 bases, and 11 bases lay in between. Germline loops: CDR1 MDHEN, CDR2 SYDVKM. The CDR3 loop reads CASSLGPANYGYTF. DNA for the CDR3: TGTGCCAGCAGCTTAGGGCCAGCTAACTATGGCTACACCTTC.

Comment on this clone: Different DNA sequences within this sample yield the same CDR3. CDR3 DNA: TGTGCCAGCAGTCCAAGAGGGGGTGGTAACACTGAAGCTTTCTTT. Translation: CASSPRGGGNTEAFF. This chain uses TRBV28 with TRBJ1-1; possibly TRBD1 for D (6 bases). Germline CDR1 and CDR2: MDHEN and SYDVKM. This CDR3 contains 15 residues. With 5 bases removed from V and 2 bases from J, the gap between germline ends came to 15 bases.

The chain links TRBV29-1 to TRBJ1-4; D unresolved. Deletions cut 7 bases from V and 4 bases from J, with 13 bases between. The length of the CDR3 is 13 residues. Germline CDR1 SQVTM, CDR2 ANQGSEA. The DNA of the CDR3 is TGCAGCGGAAGACTGTCGGGTAATGAAAAACTGTTTTTT. Protein product: CSGRLSGNEKLFF.

The chain recombines TRBV5-1 with TRBJ2-1; no reliable D call. The germline gives CDR1 SGHRS, CDR2 YFSETQ. This CDR3 comprises 12 residues. The V end was cut by 4 bases, the J end by 5 bases, with 7 bases between. CDR3 DNA sequence: TGCGCCAGCAGCGCCTATGACAATGAGCAGTTCTTC. Its translation is CASSAYDNEQFF.